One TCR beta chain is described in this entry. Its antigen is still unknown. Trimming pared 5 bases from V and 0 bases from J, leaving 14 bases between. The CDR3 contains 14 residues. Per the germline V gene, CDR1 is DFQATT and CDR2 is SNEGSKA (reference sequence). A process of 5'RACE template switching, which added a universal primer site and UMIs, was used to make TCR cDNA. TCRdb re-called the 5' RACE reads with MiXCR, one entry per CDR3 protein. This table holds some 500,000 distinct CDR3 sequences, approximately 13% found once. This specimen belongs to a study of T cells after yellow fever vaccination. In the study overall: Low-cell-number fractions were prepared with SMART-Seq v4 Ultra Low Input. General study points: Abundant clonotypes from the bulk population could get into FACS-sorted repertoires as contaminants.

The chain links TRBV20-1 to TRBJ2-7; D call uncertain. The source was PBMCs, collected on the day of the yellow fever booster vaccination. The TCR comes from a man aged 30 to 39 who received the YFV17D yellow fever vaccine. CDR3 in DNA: TGCAGTGCTGGCCCTAGGACGTCCTCCTACGAGCAGTACTTC. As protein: CSAGPRTSSYEQYF.